A single sample gave rise to the 8 T cell receptor beta chains below, sequenced in a study of blood T cell repertoires in COVID-19. Repertoires were generated with immunoSEQ multiplex PCR, while TCRdb's copy carries only in-frame clones and drops some. The repertoire consists of about 65,000 clones, with more than 80% occurring once and the leading ten covering 14% to 15%. The sequencing sample was made of peripheral blood. The receptors were sampled from a man older than 75 with acute or convalescent COVID-19.

The chain couples TRBV18 to TRBJ2-6; D is perhaps TRBD1 (6 bases). The V end was cut by 2 bases, the J end by 1 base, with 21 bases between. The CDR3 has 20 residues. Germline lookup yields CDR1 KGHSH and CDR2 LQKENI. DNA of the CDR3: TGTGCCAGCTCACCAAAAGCTCCCACAGGGACGAGGTCTGGGGCCAACGTCCTGACTTTC. This codes for CASSPKAPTGTRSGANVLTF.

V usage is TRBV19 and J usage is TRBJ2-1, with TRBD2 as a possible D gene (6 bases). Germline CDR1 reads LNHDA; CDR2 reads SQIVND (reference sequence). Deletions cut 3 bases from V and 0 bases from J, with 15 bases between. The CDR3 runs 17 residues. The CDR3 DNA reads TGTGCCAGTAGTATCGTCGGGGGACGAAGCTCCTACAATGAGCAGTTCTTC. Protein: CASSIVGGRSSYNEQFF.

This chain uses TRBV19 with TRBJ1-4; TRBD1 is a possible D gene (5 bases). CDR3 size: 13 residues. CDR1 and CDR2 (germline): LNHDA, SQIVND (reference sequence). The germline V and J ends were trimmed by 3 bases and 8 bases, with 10 bases remaining between them. CDR3 amino acids: CASSIGGGEKLFF. Written as DNA, the CDR3 is TGTGCCAGTAGTATCGGGGGTGGGGAAAAACTGTTTTTT.

This clone ranks as medium-sized (0.01 to 0.1%). The chain uses TRBV5-1 and TRBJ1-4; 8 bases agree with TRBD1. With V trimmed by 1 base and J by 9 bases, 5 bases remained unmatched. The CDR3 is 14 amino acids. Per the germline V gene, CDR1 is SGHRS and CDR2 is YFSETQ. The CDR3 DNA follows: TGCGCCAGCAGCTTGACGGCAGGGGGCCAAAAACTGTTTTTT. Translation gives CASSLTAGGQKLFF.

The gene calls are TRBV3-1 (or the pseudogene TRBV3-2) and TRBJ1-5; 9 bases map to TRBD1. Germline V gives CDR1 LGHDT, CDR2 YNNKEL (reference sequence). The junction had 6 bases not matched to a gene; V was cut back by 5 bases and J by 7 bases. CDR3 length: 14 amino acids. The CDR3 DNA reads as TGTGCCAGCAGCGAAGGACAGGGGAGACAGCCCCAGCATTTT. It is translated as CASSEGQGRQPQHF.

The DNA of the CDR3 is TGTGCCAGTAGTAAGGGCCAGGGTATCGCCAATTCACCCCTCCACTTT. Translation gives CASSKGQGIANSPLHF. The chain couples TRBV19 to TRBJ1-6, with D tentatively TRBD1 (5 bases). Looked up from germline, CDR1 is LNHDA and CDR2 is SQIVND (reference sequence). The CDR3 is 16 residues long. V lost 4 bases and J 7 bases, leaving 17 bases between the germline ends.

The J gene is TRBJ1-3, the V gene TRBV18; D is unresolved. V was cut by 1 base and J by 0 bases, with 4 bases left in between. Germline loops: CDR1 KGHSH, CDR2 LQKENI. CDR3 length: 14 amino acids. The CDR3 is CASSPQASGNTIYF. Here the CDR3 DNA reads TGTGCCAGCTCACCACAAGCCTCTGGAAACACCATATATTTT.

The CDR3 coding sequence is TGCGCCAGCAGCCCCCAAGAAGCAGGATCCTACAATGAGCAGTTCTTC. It encodes CASSPQEAGSYNEQFF. The rearrangement joins TRBV4-1 to TRBJ2-1; D not certain. The CDR3 has 16 amino acids. Trimming cost V 4 bases and J 1 base, with 14 bases left between them. Germline V CDR1 and CDR2: MGHRA, YSYEKL.